A single sample is the source of the 18 T cell receptor beta chains below, sequenced in a study of post-analysis software for immune sequencing data. Study-wide findings and caveats: Among about 5 TRBV segments more frequent in patients than controls were TRBV5-6, TRBV5-1 and TRBV20-1.

Unique molecular identifiers featured in each of the TCR beta cDNA libraries. Via MiXCR, TCRdb re-called the PCR reads, giving one row per CDR3 protein. The table has 450,000 to 650,000 distinct CDR3 sequences, around 47% seen once. Their specific antigens are unknown. Input material: blood. These receptors were obtained from a girl aged 5-17 years with multiple sclerosis.

CDR3 region: CASSRGFADTQYF. In DNA, the CDR3 is TGTGCCAGCAGTCGCGGGTTTGCAGATACGCAGTATTTT. The J gene is TRBJ2-3, the V gene TRBV12-3 or TRBV12-4; possibly TRBD2 for D (5 bases). This CDR3 region has 13 residues. V was cut by 5 bases and J by 4 bases, with 10 bases left in between.

The genes are TRBV7-2 and TRBJ2-1, with D perhaps given as TRBD1 or TRBD2 (6 bases each). The V gene's germline CDR1 is SGHTA and CDR2 FQGNSA. V was shortened by 1 base and J by 9 bases, with 10 bases between the two germline ends. This CDR3 contains 13 residues. CDR3 amino acids: CASSLVGGGEQFF. The CDR3 DNA reads TGTGCCAGCAGCTTAGTGGGGGGCGGTGAGCAGTTCTTC.

V usage is TRBV6-5 and J usage is TRBJ2-3; D possibly matches TRBD1 or TRBD2 (6 bases each). The length of the CDR3 is 16 residues. Trimming took 6 bases from V and 0 from J, leaving 16 bases between them. The germline V gene encodes CDR1 MNHEY and CDR2 SVGAGI. The CDR3 coding sequence is TGTGCCAGCAGCCTCCTGGGGGCGGGGAGCACAGATACGCAGTATTTT. It translates to CASSLLGAGSTDTQYF.

This clonotype was found a few times. One end of the junction varies from germline; a read error may be responsible. This rearrangement joins TRBV10-3 to TRBJ1-1; perhaps TRBD1 as D (6 bases). Germline V gene sequence: CDR1 ENHRY, CDR2 SYGVKD. CDR3 length equals 12 residues. Here the CDR3 DNA reads TGTGCCGTCAGGGGAGGGAACACTGAAGCTTTCTTT. Protein product: CAVRGGNTEAFF.

DNA for the CDR3: TGTGCCAGCGGAGTCAGGGTAGCGGGCACAGATACGCAGTATTTT. This codes for CASGVRVAGTDTQYF. The V gene is TRBV7-6, the J gene TRBJ2-3; tentatively, D is TRBD2 (6 bases). Germline V CDR1 and CDR2: SGHVS, FNYEAQ. CDR3 size: 15 residues. With 8 bases removed from V and 1 base from J, the gap between germline ends came to 16 bases.

This rearrangement joins TRBV12-3 or TRBV12-4 to TRBJ1-2; no clear D gene. This CDR3 has 13 amino acids. The V end lost 5 bases, the J end lost 4 bases, and 11 bases lay between the germline ends. The CDR3 region has the DNA TGTGCCAGCAGTCCGCGGCAGATCTATGGCTACACCTTC. Translating it yields CASSPRQIYGYTF.

As concerns this clonotype: Being one base from a much bigger clone, this may be a read error. The chain recombines TRBV4-2 with TRBJ2-3, with 7 bases matching TRBD2. Germline assignment: CDR1 LGHNA and CDR2 YNFKEQ. This CDR3 region has 16 residues. The CDR3 region has the DNA TGTGCCAGCAGCCAAGCGGGCGGGAGTGGGCCAGATACGCCGTATTTT. Its protein product is CASSQAGGSGPDTPYF.

The rearrangement links TRBV5-1 to TRBJ2-7; TRBD1 matches at 10 bases. The CDR3 has 15 residues. Germline V CDR1 and CDR2: SGHRS, YFSETQ. J was trimmed by 3 bases and V by 5 bases; bases with no gene match: 8. The CDR3 DNA reads TGCGCCAGCAGGGATCCGGGACAGGGGTGCTACGAGCAGTACTTC. Translating gives CASRDPGQGCYEQYF.

Here the CDR3 DNA reads TGTGCCAGCAGCTTAAATCCAGGGGCTGATGAGCAGTTCTTC. Protein: CASSLNPGADEQFF. The chain couples TRBV7-8 to TRBJ2-1, with D possibly being TRBD1 (6 bases). The CDR3 extends over 14 amino acids. Trimming removed 2 bases at V and 8 bases at J, with 13 bases between. Germline V gene lookup returns CDR1 SGHVS and CDR2 FQNEAQ.

V and J are TRBV7-2 and TRBJ2-4; TRBD1 aligns across 7 bases. The ends lost 3 bases at V and 8 bases at J; junction bases unmatched: 7. Germline assignment: CDR1 SGHTA and CDR2 FQGNSA. This CDR3 spans 14 amino acids. CDR3 bases: TGTGCCAGCAGCTTTGGCAACAGGGGACACATTCAGTACTTC. Amino acids: CASSFGNRGHIQYF.

V and J are TRBV7-8 and TRBJ1-2; TRBD1 matches at 7 bases. Germline assignment: CDR1 SGHVS and CDR2 FQNEAQ. The CDR3 contains 15 residues. V lost 2 bases to trimming and J lost 5 bases; unmatched junction nucleotides: 8. CDR3 bases: TGTGCCAGCAGCTTATGGGGGACAGCGGTTTATGGCTACACCTTC. The encoded protein is CASSLWGTAVYGYTF. Variable domain in full (rest from reference TRBV7-8 and TRBJ1-2): GAGVSQSPRYKVAKRGQDVALRCDPISGHVSLFWYQQALGQGPEFLTYFQNEAQLDKSGLPSDRFFAERPEGSVSTLKIQRTQQEDSAVYLCASSLWGTAVYGYTFGSGTRLTVV.

The chain is built from TRBV10-3 and TRBJ2-7, with 10 bases matching TRBD2. CDR1 and CDR2 from the germline V gene are ENHRY and SYGVKD. The CDR3 is made up of 15 amino acids. Trimming took 4 bases from V and 5 from J; bases not matched to a gene: 8. Here the CDR3 reads CAISGSGRERNEQYF. The CDR3 DNA reads as TGTGCCATCAGTGGGAGCGGGAGGGAGCGGAACGAGCAGTACTTC.

CDR3 DNA: TGTGCCACCAGCGGAGCCATGACTAGCGGGGAGATATTAGCCAAAAACATTCAGTACTTC. Its translation: CATSGAMTSGEILAKNIQYF. The chain is built from TRBV15 and TRBJ2-4, with TRBD2 identical over 11 bases. After removal of 5 bases from V and 0 bases from J, the junction contained 15 bases not matched to a gene. CDR1 and CDR2 from the germline V gene are LNHNV and YYDKDF (reference sequence). The CDR3 covers 20 residues.

This clonotype was found many times. The chain employs TRBV3-1 and TRBJ2-1; 9 nucleotides agree with TRBD1. The V segment lost 1 base and the J segment 9 bases; nucleotides outside the gene matches: 4. The CDR3 sequence is 14 residues long. Germline V CDR1 and CDR2: LGHDT, YNNKEL (reference sequence). The CDR3 protein is CASSQAGTGSEQFF. In DNA form, the CDR3 reads TGTGCCAGCAGCCAAGCCGGGACAGGGAGTGAGCAGTTCTTC.

Only a few counts were recorded for this clonotype. This rearrangement joins TRBV30 to TRBJ1-2; D is undetermined. From germline, CDR1 is GTSNPN and CDR2 SVGIG (reference sequence). The CDR3 sequence is 13 residues long. Trimming took 3 bases from V and 8 from J, leaving 16 bases between them. The CDR3 coding sequence is TGTGCCTGGAGCCCAAAAGGAGCTGTAGGCTACACCTTC. Its translation is CAWSPKGAVGYTF.

The V call is TRBV12-3 or TRBV12-4, the J call TRBJ2-7, with 9 bases aligning to TRBD1. The DNA end lines up better with TRBJ2-5; the J call may be wrong. The CDR3 loop spans 14 amino acids. The CDR3 reads CASSWDRVAETQYF. CDR3 in DNA: TGTGCCAGCAGTTGGGACAGGGTCGCCGAGACCCAGTACTTC.

The rearrangement uses TRBV20-1 and TRBJ2-7, with 13 bases lining up with TRBD2. Trimming cost V 6 bases and J 2 bases; bases outside gene matches: 7. The CDR3 totals 15 residues. Germline V gene lookup returns CDR1 DFQATT and CDR2 SNEGSKA (reference sequence). The CDR3 spells CSAKFGTSGAYEQYF. DNA for the CDR3: TGCAGTGCCAAATTCGGGACTAGCGGGGCCTACGAGCAGTACTTC.

This clonotype was picked up a small number of times. This rearrangement joins TRBV4-1 to TRBJ2-6; no firm D call. V was pared by 3 bases and J by 3 bases, with 6 bases between. This CDR3 comprises 14 residues. In germline, CDR1 is MGHRA, CDR2 YSYEKL. DNA for the CDR3: TGCGCCAGCAGCCAGCCCTTTGGGGCCAACGTCCTGACTTTC. It is translated as CASSQPFGANVLTF.